The rows below give T cell receptor beta chains drawn from one sample of a study of STAT3 mutations in large granular lymphocyte leukemia. Profiling relied on immunoSEQ multiplex PCR, and the TCRdb table lists in-frame clones only, not all of them. The sample has some 15,000 clones; around 90% are singletons. The sequencing input was peripheral blood mononuclear cells. Source of these receptors: a woman between 45 and 60 years old with T-cell large granular lymphocyte leukemia. Some clones in this sample may be carry-over from other donors' samples. Each CDR3 is given without its conserved first and last residue. D genes are given only for firm matches. Size tells how often a clone was seen (once, few, many) or the class of an expanded clone, and some rows leave it out.

d_call: NA; j_call: TRBJ2-5; cdr3_length: 12; clone_size: NA; v_call: TRBV4-1; cdr3_aa: ASSSQEVGETQY
d_call: NA; j_call: TRBJ2-5; cdr3_length: 10; clone_size: NA; v_call: TRBV18; cdr3_aa: ASSPKGETQY
d_call: TRBD1; j_call: TRBJ2-2; cdr3_length: 12; clone_size: NA; v_call: TRBV18; cdr3_aa: ASTTGTGSGELF
d_call: NA; j_call: TRBJ2-7; cdr3_length: 11; clone_size: NA; v_call: TRBV27; cdr3_aa: ASSLSSGVEQY
d_call: NA; j_call: TRBJ1-1; cdr3_length: 13; clone_size: NA; v_call: TRBV18; cdr3_aa: ASSPKGGIGTEAF
d_call: NA; j_call: TRBJ1-1; cdr3_length: 12; clone_size: NA; v_call: TRBV5-1; cdr3_aa: ASSVRLPNTEAF
d_call: NA; j_call: TRBJ1-5; cdr3_length: 13; clone_size: NA; v_call: TRBV7-2; cdr3_aa: ASSLGGVGNQPQH
d_call: TRBD2; j_call: TRBJ2-1; cdr3_length: 14; clone_size: once; v_call: TRBV11-1; cdr3_aa: ASSLRTLAVYNEQF
d_call: TRBD1; j_call: TRBJ1-1; cdr3_length: 11; clone_size: NA; v_call: TRBV2; cdr3_aa: ASINTGVTEAF
d_call: NA; j_call: TRBJ2-3; cdr3_length: 14; clone_size: NA; v_call: TRBV18; cdr3_aa: ASSSQASSSGDTQY
d_call: NA; j_call: TRBJ2-5; cdr3_length: 13; clone_size: NA; v_call: TRBV28; cdr3_aa: ASREGVSYQETQY
d_call: NA; j_call: TRBJ2-2; cdr3_length: 12; clone_size: NA; v_call: TRBV7-3; cdr3_aa: ASSLTLRTGELF
d_call: TRBD2; j_call: TRBJ2-1; cdr3_length: 13; clone_size: once; v_call: TRBV30; cdr3_aa: AWSSPGLAYNEQF
d_call: TRBD2; j_call: TRBJ2-5; cdr3_length: 14; clone_size: NA; v_call: TRBV4-3; cdr3_aa: ASSLSGRGGGETQY
d_call: NA; j_call: TRBJ1-3; cdr3_length: 13; clone_size: NA; v_call: TRBV14; cdr3_aa: ASSSHLGSGNTIY
d_call: NA; j_call: TRBJ1-2; cdr3_length: 11; clone_size: NA; v_call: TRBV18; cdr3_aa: ASSPGQMNGYT
d_call: NA; j_call: TRBJ2-7; cdr3_length: 11; clone_size: NA; v_call: TRBV5-4; cdr3_aa: ASSPGQIYEQY
d_call: TRBD2; j_call: TRBJ2-3; cdr3_length: 14; clone_size: once; v_call: TRBV6-6; cdr3_aa: ASSLRGGRGTDTQY
d_call: TRBD2; j_call: TRBJ2-3; cdr3_length: 12; clone_size: NA; v_call: TRBV11-2; cdr3_aa: ATMGLAGPDTQY
d_call: TRBD1; j_call: TRBJ1-1; cdr3_length: 16; clone_size: NA; v_call: TRBV27; cdr3_aa: ASSPESPGTGINTEAF